This T cell receptor beta chain was recorded in a study of shared clonotypes between healthy human individuals. This clone was seen a few times. Its target is not known. The CDR3 is 16 residues long. Germline V gene lookup returns CDR1 LGHNA and CDR2 YSLEER. The V end was cut by 0 bases, the J end by 0 bases, with 10 bases between. Assay: immunoSEQ multiplex PCR; the TCRdb copy retains only in-frame clones and omits some. The table includes around 350,000 clones, less than 85% detected once. Study-level points and caveats: Richness estimates generally favored naive over memory subsets.

The sequencing input was memory CD4+ T cells sorted from blood. Subset noted: CD45RA-negative fraction. The sequence was obtained from a man aged 30 to 45 in good health. The chain is built from TRBV4-3 and TRBJ2-3; no clear D. This CDR3 is CASSQDARTSTDTQYF. The CDR3 bases are TGCGCCAGCAGCCAAGATGCGAGAACTAGCACAGATACGCAGTATTTT.